The present T cell receptor beta chain was sequenced within a study of blood T cell repertoires in COVID-19. In the study overall: Material from acute and convalescent COVID-19 was sourced from the United States, Italy and Spain. Nucleic acid was either cDNA or gDNA, and it came from T cells, B-cell-depleted T cells, or PBMCs.

The CDR3 covers 16 residues. CDR1 SGHAT and CDR2 FQNNGV come from the germline V gene. Trimming cost V 5 bases and J 0 bases, with 17 bases left between them. Method: immunoSEQ multiplex PCR; TCRdb's copy keeps in-frame clones and lacks some. The sample has around 77,000 clones, about 81% seen once. This TCR was sampled from a human donor in a cohort sampled during active COVID-19. The sample was peripheral blood. This chain uses TRBV11-2 with TRBJ2-7; D is perhaps TRBD1 (6 bases). The CDR3 reads CASSHYRDGSSYEQYF. CDR3 in DNA: TGTGCCAGCAGCCACTACAGGGATGGTTCCTCCTACGAGCAGTACTTC.